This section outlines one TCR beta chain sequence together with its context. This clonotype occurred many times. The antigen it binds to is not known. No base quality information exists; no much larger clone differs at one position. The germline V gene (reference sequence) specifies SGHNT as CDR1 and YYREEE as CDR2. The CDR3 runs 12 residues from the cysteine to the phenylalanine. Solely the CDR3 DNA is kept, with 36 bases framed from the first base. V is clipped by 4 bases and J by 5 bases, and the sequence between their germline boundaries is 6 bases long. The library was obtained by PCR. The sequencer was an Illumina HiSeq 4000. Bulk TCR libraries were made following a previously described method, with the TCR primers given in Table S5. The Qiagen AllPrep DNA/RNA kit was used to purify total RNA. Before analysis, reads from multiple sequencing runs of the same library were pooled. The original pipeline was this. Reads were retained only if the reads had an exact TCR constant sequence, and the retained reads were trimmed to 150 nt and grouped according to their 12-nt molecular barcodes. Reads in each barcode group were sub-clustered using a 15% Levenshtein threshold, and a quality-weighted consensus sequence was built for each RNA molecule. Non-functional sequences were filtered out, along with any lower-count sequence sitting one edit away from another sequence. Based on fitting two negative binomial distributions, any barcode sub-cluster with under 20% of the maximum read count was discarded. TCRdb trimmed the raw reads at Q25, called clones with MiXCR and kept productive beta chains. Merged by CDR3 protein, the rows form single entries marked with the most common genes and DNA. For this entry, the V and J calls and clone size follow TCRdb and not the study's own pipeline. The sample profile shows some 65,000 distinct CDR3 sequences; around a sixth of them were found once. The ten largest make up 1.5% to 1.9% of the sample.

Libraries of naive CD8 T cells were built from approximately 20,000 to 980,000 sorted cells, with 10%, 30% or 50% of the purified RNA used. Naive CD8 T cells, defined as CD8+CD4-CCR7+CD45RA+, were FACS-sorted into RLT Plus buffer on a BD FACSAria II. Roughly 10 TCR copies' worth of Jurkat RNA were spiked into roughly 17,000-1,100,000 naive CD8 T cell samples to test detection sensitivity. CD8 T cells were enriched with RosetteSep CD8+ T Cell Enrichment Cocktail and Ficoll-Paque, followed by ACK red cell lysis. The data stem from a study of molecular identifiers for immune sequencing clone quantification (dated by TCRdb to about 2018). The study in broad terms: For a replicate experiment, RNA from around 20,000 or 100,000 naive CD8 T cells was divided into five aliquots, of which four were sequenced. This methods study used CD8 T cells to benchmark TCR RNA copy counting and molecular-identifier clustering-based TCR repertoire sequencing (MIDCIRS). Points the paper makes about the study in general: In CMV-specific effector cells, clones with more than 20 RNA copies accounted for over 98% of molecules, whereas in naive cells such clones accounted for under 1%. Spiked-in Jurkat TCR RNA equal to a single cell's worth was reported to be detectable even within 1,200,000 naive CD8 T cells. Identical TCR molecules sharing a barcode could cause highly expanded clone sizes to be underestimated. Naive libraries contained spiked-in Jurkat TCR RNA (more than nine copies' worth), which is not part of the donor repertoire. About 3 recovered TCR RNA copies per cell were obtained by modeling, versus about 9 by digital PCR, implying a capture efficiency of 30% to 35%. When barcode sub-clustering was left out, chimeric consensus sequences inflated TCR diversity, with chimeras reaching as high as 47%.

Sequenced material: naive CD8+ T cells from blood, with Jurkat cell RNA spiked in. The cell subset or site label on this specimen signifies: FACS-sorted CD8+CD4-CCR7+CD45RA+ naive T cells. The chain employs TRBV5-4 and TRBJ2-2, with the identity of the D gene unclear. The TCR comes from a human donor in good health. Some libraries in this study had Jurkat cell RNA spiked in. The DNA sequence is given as TGTGCCAGCAGCCCGACAACCGGGGAGCTGTTTTTT. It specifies CASSPTTGELFF.